The text below deals with one T cell receptor beta chain. Antigen unknown. The data were taken from a study of shared clonotypes between healthy human individuals. The CDR3 covers 15 residues. V gave up 7 bases and J gave up 6 bases, with 19 bases separating them. CDR1 and CDR2 (germline): LNHDA, SQIVND (reference sequence). TCRdb's copy holds only in-frame clones and misses some; the assay was immunoSEQ multiplex PCR. The sample carries hundreds of thousands of clones, 90% to 96% recorded once. Study results and limitations: Though the depth was large, rarefaction showed that sorted-subset sequencing was incomplete.

Sequences were obtained from naive CD4+ T cells sorted from blood. Subset noted: CD45RA+ positively selected. The rearrangement links TRBV19 to TRBJ1-5, with a weak D call TRBD1 (5 bases). The clonotype originates from a woman aged 25 to 39 in good health. The CDR3 DNA is TGTGCCAGTACCAAAGAGGGACGGGGGGTTCAGCCCCAGCATTTT. Amino acids: CASTKEGRGVQPQHF.